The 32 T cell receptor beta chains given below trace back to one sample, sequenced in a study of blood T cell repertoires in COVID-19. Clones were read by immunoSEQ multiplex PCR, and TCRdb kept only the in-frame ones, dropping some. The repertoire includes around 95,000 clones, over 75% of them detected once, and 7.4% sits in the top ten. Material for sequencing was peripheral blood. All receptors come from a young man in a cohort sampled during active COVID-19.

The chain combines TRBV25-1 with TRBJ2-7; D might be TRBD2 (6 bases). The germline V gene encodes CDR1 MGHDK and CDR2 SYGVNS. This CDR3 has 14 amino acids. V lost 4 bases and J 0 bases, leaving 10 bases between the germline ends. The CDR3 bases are TGTGCCAGCAGTGTAGGAGGGGCCTCCTACGAGCAGTACTTC. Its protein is CASSVGGASYEQYF.

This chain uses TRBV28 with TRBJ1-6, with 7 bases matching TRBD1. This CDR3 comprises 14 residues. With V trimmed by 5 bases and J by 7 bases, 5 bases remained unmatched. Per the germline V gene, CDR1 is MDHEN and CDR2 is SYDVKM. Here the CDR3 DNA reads TGTGCCAGCAGTACCGGGACAGACAATTCACCCCTCCACTTT. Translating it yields CASSTGTDNSPLHF.

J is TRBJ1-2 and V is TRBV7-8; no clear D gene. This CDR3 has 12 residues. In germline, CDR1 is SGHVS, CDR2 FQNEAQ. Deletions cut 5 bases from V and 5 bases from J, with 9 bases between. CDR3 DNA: TGTGCCAGCAGCAGTAGAAATTATGGCTACACCTTC. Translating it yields CASSSRNYGYTF. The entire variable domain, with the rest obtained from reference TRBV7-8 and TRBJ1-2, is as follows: GAGVSQSPRYKVAKRGQDVALRCDPISGHVSLFWYQQALGQGPEFLTYFQNEAQLDKSGLPSDRFFAERPEGSVSTLKIQRTQQEDSAVYLCASSSRNYGYTFGSGTRLTVV.

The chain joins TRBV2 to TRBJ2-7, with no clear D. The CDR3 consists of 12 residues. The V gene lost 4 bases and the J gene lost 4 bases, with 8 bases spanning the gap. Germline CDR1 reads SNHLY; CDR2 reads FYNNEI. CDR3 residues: CASSAQQYEQYF. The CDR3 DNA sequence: TGTGCCAGCAGTGCACAGCAGTACGAGCAGTACTTC.

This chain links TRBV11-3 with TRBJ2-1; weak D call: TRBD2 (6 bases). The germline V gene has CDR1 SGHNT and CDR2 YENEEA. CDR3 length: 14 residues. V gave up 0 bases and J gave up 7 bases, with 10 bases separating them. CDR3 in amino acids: CASSLDRRENEQFF. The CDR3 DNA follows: TGTGCCAGCAGCTTAGATCGGCGGGAAAATGAGCAGTTCTTC.

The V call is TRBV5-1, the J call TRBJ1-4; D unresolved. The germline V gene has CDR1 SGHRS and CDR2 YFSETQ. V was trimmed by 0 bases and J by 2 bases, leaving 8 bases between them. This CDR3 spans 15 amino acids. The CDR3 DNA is TGCGCCAGCAGCTTGGCCGGAGGGACTAATGAAAAACTGTTTTTT. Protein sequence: CASSLAGGTNEKLFF.

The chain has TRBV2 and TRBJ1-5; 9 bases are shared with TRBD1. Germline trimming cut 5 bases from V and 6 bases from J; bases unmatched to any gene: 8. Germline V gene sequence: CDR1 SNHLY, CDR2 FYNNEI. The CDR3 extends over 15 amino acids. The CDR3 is CASSLTQGASQPQHF. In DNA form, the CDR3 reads TGTGCCAGCAGTCTAACACAGGGGGCAAGTCAGCCCCAGCATTTT. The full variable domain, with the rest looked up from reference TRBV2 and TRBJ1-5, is EPEVTQTPSHQVTQMGQEVILRCVPISNHLYFYWYRQILGQKVEFLVSFYNNEISEKSEIFDDQFSVERPDGSNFTLKIRSTKLEDSAMYFCASSLTQGASQPQHFGDGTRLSIL.

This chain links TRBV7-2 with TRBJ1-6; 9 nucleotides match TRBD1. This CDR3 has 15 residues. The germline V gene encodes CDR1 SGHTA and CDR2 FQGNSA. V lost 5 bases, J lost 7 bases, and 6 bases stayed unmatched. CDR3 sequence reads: CASSLRTGANSPLHF. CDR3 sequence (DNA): TGTGCCAGCAGCCTGAGGACAGGGGCCAATTCACCCCTCCACTTT.

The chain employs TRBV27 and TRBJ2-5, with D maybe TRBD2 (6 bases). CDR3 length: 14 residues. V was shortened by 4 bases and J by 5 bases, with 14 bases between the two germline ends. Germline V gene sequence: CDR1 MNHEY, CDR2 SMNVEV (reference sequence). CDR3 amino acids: CASSYGGAWETQYF. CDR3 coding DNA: TGTGCCAGCAGTTACGGCGGGGCGTGGGAGACCCAGTACTTC.

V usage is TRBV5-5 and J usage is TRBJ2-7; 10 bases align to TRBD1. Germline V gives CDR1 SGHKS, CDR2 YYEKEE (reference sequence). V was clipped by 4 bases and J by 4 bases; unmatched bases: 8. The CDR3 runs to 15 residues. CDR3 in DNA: TGTGCCAGCAGCGATTGGACAGGGGGGCGATACGAGCAGTACTTC. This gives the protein CASSDWTGGRYEQYF.

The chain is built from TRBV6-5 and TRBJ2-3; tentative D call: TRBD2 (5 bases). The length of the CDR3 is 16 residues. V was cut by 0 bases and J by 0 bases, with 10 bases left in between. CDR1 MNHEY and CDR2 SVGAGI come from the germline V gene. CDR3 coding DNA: TGTGCCAGCAGTTACTCCACCCGGGGAAGCACAGATACGCAGTATTTT. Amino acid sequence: CASSYSTRGSTDTQYF.

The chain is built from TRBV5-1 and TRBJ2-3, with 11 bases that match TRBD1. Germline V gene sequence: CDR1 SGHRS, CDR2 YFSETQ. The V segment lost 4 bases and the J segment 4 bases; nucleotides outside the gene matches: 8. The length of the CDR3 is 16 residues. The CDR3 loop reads CASSLGQGAEADTQYF. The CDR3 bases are TGCGCCAGCAGCCTAGGACAGGGGGCGGAGGCAGATACGCAGTATTTT.

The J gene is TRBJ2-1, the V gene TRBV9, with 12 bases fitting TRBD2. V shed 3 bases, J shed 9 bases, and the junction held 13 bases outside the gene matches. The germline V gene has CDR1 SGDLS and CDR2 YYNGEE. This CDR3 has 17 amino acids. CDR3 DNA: TGTGCCAGCAGCGCCCAACCTACTAGCGGGGGGCGGGGTGAGCAGTTCTTC. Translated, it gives CASSAQPTSGGRGEQFF. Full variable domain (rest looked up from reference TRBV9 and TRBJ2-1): DSGVTQTPKHLITATGQRVTLRCSPRSGDLSVYWYQQSLDQGLQFLIQYYNGEERAKGNILERFSAQQFPDLHSELNLSSLELGDSALYFCASSAQPTSGGRGEQFFGPGTRLTVL.

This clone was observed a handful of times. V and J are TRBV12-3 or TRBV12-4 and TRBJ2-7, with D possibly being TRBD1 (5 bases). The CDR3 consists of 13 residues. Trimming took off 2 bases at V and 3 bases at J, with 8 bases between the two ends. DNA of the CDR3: TGTGCCAGCAGTTTACCAGGGATCTACGAGCAGTACTTC. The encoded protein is CASSLPGIYEQYF.

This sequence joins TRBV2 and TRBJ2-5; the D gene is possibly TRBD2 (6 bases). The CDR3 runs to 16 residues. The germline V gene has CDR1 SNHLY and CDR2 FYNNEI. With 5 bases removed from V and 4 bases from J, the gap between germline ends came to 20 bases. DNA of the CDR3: TGTGCCAGCAGTCCTTCGGGCAGGGCGGGAAGAGAGACCCAGTACTTC. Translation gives CASSPSGRAGRETQYF.

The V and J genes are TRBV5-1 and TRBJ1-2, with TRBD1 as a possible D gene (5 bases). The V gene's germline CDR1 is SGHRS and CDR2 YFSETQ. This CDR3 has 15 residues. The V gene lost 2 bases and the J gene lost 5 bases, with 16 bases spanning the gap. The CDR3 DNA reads TGCGCCAGCAGCTTAACAGGCCAAATTTCTTATGGCTACACCTTC. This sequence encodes CASSLTGQISYGYTF.

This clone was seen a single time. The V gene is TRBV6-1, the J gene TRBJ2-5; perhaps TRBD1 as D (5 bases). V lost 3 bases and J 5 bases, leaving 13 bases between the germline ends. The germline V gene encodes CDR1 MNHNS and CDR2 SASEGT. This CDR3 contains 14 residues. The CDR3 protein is CASSESGARETQYF. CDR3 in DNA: TGTGCCAGCAGTGAGAGTGGGGCTCGGGAGACCCAGTACTTC.

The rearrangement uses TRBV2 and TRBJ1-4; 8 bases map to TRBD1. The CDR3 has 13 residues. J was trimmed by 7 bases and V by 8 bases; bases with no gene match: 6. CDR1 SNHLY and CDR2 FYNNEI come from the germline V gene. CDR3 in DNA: TGTGCCAGCCAAGGACAGGGCGGTGAAAAACTGTTTTTT. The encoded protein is CASQGQGGEKLFF.

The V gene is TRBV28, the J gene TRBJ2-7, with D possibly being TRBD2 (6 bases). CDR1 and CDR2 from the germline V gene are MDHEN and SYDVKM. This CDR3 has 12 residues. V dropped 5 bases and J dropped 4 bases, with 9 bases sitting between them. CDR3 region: CASSGGRYEQYF. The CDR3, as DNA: TGTGCCAGCAGTGGAGGGCGGTACGAGCAGTACTTC. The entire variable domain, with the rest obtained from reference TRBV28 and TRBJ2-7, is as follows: DVKVTQSSRYLVKRTGEKVFLECVQDMDHENMFWYRQDPGLGLRLIYFSYDVKMKEKGDIPEGYSVSREKKERFSLILESASTNQTSMYLCASSGGRYEQYFGPGTRLTVT.

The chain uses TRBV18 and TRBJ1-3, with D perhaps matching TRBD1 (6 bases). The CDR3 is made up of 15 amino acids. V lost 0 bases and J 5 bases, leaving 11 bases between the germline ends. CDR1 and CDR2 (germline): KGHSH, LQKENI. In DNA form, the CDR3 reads TGTGCCAGCTCACCACCACAACAGGGACGAAACACCATATATTTT. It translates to CASSPPQQGRNTIYF.

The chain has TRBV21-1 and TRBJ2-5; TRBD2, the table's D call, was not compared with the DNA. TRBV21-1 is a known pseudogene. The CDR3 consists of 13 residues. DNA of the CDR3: TGTGCCAGCAGCAAAGCGGGAGGGGAGACCCAGTACTTC. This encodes CASSKAGGETQYF.

The CDR3 DNA reads as TGCAGCGTTGAAGAGGGGGGGCCCTATGGCTACACCTTC. Protein sequence: CSVEEGGPYGYTF. This chain uses TRBV29-1 with TRBJ1-2; TRBD1 might be the D (6 bases). V was cut by 0 bases and J by 4 bases, with 9 bases left in between. Germline V gene lookup returns CDR1 SQVTM and CDR2 ANQGSEA. The CDR3 is 13 amino acids.

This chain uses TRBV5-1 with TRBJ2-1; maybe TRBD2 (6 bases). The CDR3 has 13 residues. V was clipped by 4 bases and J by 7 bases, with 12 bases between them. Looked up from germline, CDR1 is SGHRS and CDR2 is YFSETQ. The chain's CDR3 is CASSGVAGNEQFF. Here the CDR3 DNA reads TGCGCCAGCAGCGGGGTGGCGGGGAATGAGCAGTTCTTC.

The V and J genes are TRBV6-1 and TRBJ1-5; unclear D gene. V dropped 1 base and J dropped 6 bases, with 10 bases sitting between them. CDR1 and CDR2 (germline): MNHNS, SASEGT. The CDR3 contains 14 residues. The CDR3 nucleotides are TGTGCCAGCAGTGAAGACCCCCCTAGTCAGCCCCAGCATTTT. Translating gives CASSEDPPSQPQHF.

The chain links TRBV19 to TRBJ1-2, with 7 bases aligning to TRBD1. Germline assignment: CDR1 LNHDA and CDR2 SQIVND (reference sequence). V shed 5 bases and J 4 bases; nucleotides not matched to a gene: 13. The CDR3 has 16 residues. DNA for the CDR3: TGTGCCAGTAGTCCAGGCGCCGGGACAGCGTTCTATGGCTACACCTTC. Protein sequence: CASSPGAGTAFYGYTF. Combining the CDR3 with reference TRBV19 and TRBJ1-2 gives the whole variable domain DGGITQSPKYLFRKEGQNVTLSCEQNLNHDAMYWYRQDPGQGLRLIYYSQIVNDFQKGDIAEGYSVSREKKESFPLTVTSAQKNPTAFYLCASSPGAGTAFYGYTFGSGTRLTVV.

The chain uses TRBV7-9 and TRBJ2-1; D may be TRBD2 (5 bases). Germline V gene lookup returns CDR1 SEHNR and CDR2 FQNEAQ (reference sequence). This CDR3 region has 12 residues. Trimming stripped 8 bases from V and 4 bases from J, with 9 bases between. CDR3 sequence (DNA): TGTGCCAGCCCAGGACTGTACAATGAGCAGTTCTTC. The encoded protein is CASPGLYNEQFF.

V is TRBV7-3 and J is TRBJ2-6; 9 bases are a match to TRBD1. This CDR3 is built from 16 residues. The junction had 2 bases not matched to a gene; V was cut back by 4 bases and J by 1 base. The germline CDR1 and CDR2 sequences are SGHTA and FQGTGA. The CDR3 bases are TGTGCCAGCAGCTCCGACAGGGGGTCTGGGGCCAACGTCCTGACTTTC. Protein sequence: CASSSDRGSGANVLTF.

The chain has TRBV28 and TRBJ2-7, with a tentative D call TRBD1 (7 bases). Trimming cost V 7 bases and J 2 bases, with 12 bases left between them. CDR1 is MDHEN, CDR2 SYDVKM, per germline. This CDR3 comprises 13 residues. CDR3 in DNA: TGTGCCAGCAAGGCAGGGGGGCCCTACGAGCAGTACTTC. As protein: CASKAGGPYEQYF.

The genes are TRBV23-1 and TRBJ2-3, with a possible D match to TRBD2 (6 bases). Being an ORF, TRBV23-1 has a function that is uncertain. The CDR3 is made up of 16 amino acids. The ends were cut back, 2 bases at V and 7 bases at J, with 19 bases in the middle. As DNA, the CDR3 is TGCGCCAGCAGTCAAGTGGCGGGGAATTGGAAAAATACGCAGTATTTT. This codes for CASSQVAGNWKNTQYF.

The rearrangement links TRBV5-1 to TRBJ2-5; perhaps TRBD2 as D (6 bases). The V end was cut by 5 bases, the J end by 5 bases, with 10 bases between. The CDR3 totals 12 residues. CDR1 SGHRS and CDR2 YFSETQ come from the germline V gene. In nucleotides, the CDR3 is TGCGCCAGCAGTAGGGGAGGCGAGACCCAGTACTTC. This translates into CASSRGGETQYF.

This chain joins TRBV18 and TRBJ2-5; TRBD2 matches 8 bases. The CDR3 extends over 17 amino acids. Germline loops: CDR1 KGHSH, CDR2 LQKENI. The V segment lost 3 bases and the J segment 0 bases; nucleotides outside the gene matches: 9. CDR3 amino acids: CASSPPGRGDYQETQYF. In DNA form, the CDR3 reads TGTGCCAGCTCACCCCCCGGGCGGGGGGACTACCAAGAGACCCAGTACTTC.

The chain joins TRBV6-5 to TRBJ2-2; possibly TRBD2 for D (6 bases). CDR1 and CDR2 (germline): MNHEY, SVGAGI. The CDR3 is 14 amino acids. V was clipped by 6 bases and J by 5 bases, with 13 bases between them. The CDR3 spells CASRPGLPTGELFF. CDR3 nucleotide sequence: TGTGCCAGCAGACCGGGACTCCCAACCGGGGAGCTGTTTTTT.